The 24 T cell receptor beta chains listed next were all sequenced from one sample in a study of blood T cells in healthy people across ages. The use of a sample-barcoded 5' primer and a J-beta primer mix characterized a second PCR of 7 to 11 cycles. One entry per CDR3 protein, called by TCRdb with MiXCR from the 5' RACE reads. The sample consists of 1.5 million to 2 million distinct CDR3 sequences, about 31% of them appearing once. The sample consisted of blood. Receptor source: a woman aged 25 to 45 in good health.

The rearrangement links TRBV3-1 to TRBJ2-7, with TRBD2 matching over 10 bases. The CDR3 runs 16 residues. Germline assignment: CDR1 LGHDT and CDR2 YNNKEL (reference sequence). V gave up 0 bases and J gave up 4 bases; unmatched junction bases: 6. The CDR3 nucleotides read TGTGCCAGCAGCCAAGAGAGGACTAGCGGAATATACGAGCAGTACTTC. Its translation: CASSQERTSGIYEQYF.

This clonotype came up a few times. The rearrangement links TRBV28 to TRBJ1-5; 7 nucleotides align to TRBD1. Trimming took 6 bases from V and 1 from J; bases not matched to a gene: 9. Germline CDR1 is MDHEN and CDR2 is SYDVKM. This CDR3 spans 16 amino acids. CDR3 coding DNA: TGTGCCAGCAGCCCAACGACAGGGTTGAGCAATCAGCCCCAGCATTTT. It yields the protein CASSPTTGLSNQPQHF.

This chain joins TRBV27 and TRBJ2-5; possibly TRBD2 for D (6 bases). Germline V gene sequence: CDR1 MNHEY, CDR2 SMNVEV (reference sequence). V was shortened by 7 bases and J by 4 bases, with 19 bases between the two germline ends. This CDR3 contains 15 residues. The CDR3 DNA reads TGTGCCAGCAAGAGCGGGCAGGCGAGTGGAGAGACCCAGTACTTC. Amino acid sequence: CASKSGQASGETQYF.

This rearrangement joins TRBV10-3 to TRBJ2-7; D unclear. Germline CDR1 reads ENHRY; CDR2 reads SYGVKD. The CDR3 covers 12 residues. V gave up 5 bases and J gave up 0 bases, with 5 bases separating them. Here the CDR3 DNA reads TGTGCCATCAGTCGGAACTCCTACGAGCAGTACTTC. Amino acid sequence: CAISRNSYEQYF.

This clonotype has only a few counts. The genes are TRBV20-1 and TRBJ1-2; D is perhaps TRBD1 (5 bases). V lost 1 base and J lost 3, with 15 bases in between. Per germline, CDR1 DFQATT and CDR2 SNEGSKA (reference sequence). The CDR3 is 15 amino acids. The CDR3 region is CSARGQTNPYYGYTF. The CDR3 coding sequence is TGCAGTGCTAGAGGACAGACAAATCCCTACTATGGCTACACCTTC.

Only a few counts were recorded for this clonotype. This chain links TRBV27 with TRBJ1-5, with 9 bases lining up with TRBD1. CDR3 size: 17 residues. V shed 5 bases, J shed 1 base, and the junction held 9 bases outside the gene matches. CDR1 is MNHEY, CDR2 SMNVEV, per germline (reference sequence). The CDR3 loop reads CASSPGTGIISNQPQHF. In DNA, the CDR3 is TGTGCCAGCAGTCCGGGGACAGGGATTATCAGCAATCAGCCCCAGCATTTT.

CDR3 coding DNA: TGCGCCAGCAGCTCGGGACAGAACTACCAAGAGACCCAGTACTTC. This translates into CASSSGQNYQETQYF. The chain has TRBV5-1 and TRBJ2-5; 7 bases agree with TRBD1. The CDR3 totals 15 residues. Trimming cost V 3 bases and J 0 bases; bases outside gene matches: 5. The germline V gene encodes CDR1 SGHRS and CDR2 YFSETQ.

The V call is TRBV12-3 or TRBV12-4, the J call TRBJ1-3; TRBD1 is a possible D gene (5 bases). V lost 6 bases, J lost 1 base, and 10 bases lay in between. The CDR3 runs to 14 residues. CDR3 nucleotide sequence: TGTGCCAGCAGAGGGACTTCTTCTGGAAACACCATATATTTT. Protein: CASRGTSSGNTIYF.

To note about this clonotype: Given a much more abundant clone one base away, this may be a read error. The V call is TRBV7-3, the J call TRBJ2-6; a possible D gene is TRBD1 (5 bases). Germline CDR1 and CDR2: SGHTA and FQGTGA. The CDR3 is 16 amino acids. CDR3 region: CASSITGLSGADVLTF. In DNA form, the CDR3 reads TGTGCCAGCAGCATAACAGGCCTCTCTGGGGCCGACGTCCTGACTTTC.

This clonotype was counted between two and nine times. The genes are TRBV28 and TRBJ2-7, with 10 bases that match TRBD1. In germline, CDR1 is MDHEN, CDR2 SYDVKM. The V and J ends lost 5 bases and 6 bases, in that order; junction bases with no gene match: 10. The CDR3 has 15 residues. CDR3: CASSEAGTGDGEQYF. The CDR3 DNA reads as TGTGCCAGCAGTGAAGCCGGGACAGGGGACGGCGAGCAGTACTTC.

This clonotype was seen at least ten times. The V and J genes are TRBV29-1 and TRBJ2-1, with D tentatively TRBD1 (6 bases). Germline loops: CDR1 SQVTM, CDR2 ANQGSEA. The CDR3 loop spans 14 amino acids. The ends were cut back, 6 bases at V and 3 bases at J, with 15 bases in the middle. This chain's CDR3 is CSVVDRSIYNEQFF. CDR3 coding DNA: TGCAGCGTAGTCGACAGGAGTATCTACAATGAGCAGTTCTTC.

In its sample, this clonotype was seen many times. The genes are TRBV2 and TRBJ2-3, with 7 bases aligning to TRBD1. The germline V gene has CDR1 SNHLY and CDR2 FYNNEI. CDR3 length: 14 residues. The V segment lost 4 bases and the J segment 1 base; nucleotides outside the gene matches: 2. CDR3 loop: CASSGQGGTDTQYF. The DNA of the CDR3 is TGTGCCAGCAGTGGACAGGGCGGCACAGATACGCAGTATTTT.

Only a few counts were recorded for this clonotype. The V and J genes are TRBV20-1 and TRBJ1-1; D remains ambiguous. Trimming removed 1 base at V and 1 base at J, with 7 bases between. CDR3 length: 13 amino acids. In germline, CDR1 is DFQATT, CDR2 SNEGSKA (reference sequence). The CDR3 region is CSARVRWNTEAFF. The CDR3 DNA is TGCAGTGCTAGAGTGCGGTGGAACACTGAAGCTTTCTTT.

This rearrangement joins TRBV7-9 to TRBJ1-4; 8 bases match TRBD1. CDR1 and CDR2 from the germline V gene are SEHNR and FQNEAQ (reference sequence). The CDR3 spans 15 residues. V lost 5 bases to trimming and J lost 5 bases; unmatched junction nucleotides: 7. The CDR3 sequence is CASSGTGQGNEKLFF. CDR3 DNA sequence: TGTGCCAGCAGCGGTACCGGACAGGGCAATGAAAAACTGTTTTTT.

This clonotype was counted only a few times. V usage is TRBV6-5 and J usage is TRBJ2-7; 10 bases agree with TRBD2. The V gene end was trimmed by 2 bases and the J gene end by 4 bases; junction bases not matched to a gene: 5. The CDR3 consists of 15 residues. The germline CDR1 and CDR2 sequences are MNHEY and SVGAGI. The CDR3 spells CASSYDLAGVYEQYF. The DNA of the CDR3 is TGTGCCAGCAGTTACGATCTAGCGGGAGTATACGAGCAGTACTTC.

The rearrangement uses TRBV28 and TRBJ1-2; D unresolved. Trimming cost V 6 bases and J 4 bases, with 15 bases left between them. The CDR3 is made up of 14 amino acids. Germline V gene sequence: CDR1 MDHEN, CDR2 SYDVKM. CDR3 loop: CASRHPRFLYGYTF. The CDR3 bases are TGTGCCAGCAGGCACCCCCGATTCCTCTATGGCTACACCTTC.

The chain carries TRBV7-9 and TRBJ2-1, with TRBD2 matching 7 bases. The CDR3 spans 17 residues. In germline, CDR1 is SEHNR, CDR2 FQNEAQ (reference sequence). With 5 bases clipped from V and 2 bases from J, the junction kept 12 bases outside the gene matches. CDR3 in amino acids: CASSVAVGTMTYNEQFF. The CDR3 DNA is TGTGCCAGCAGCGTCGCCGTTGGGACTATGACCTACAATGAGCAGTTCTTC.

The table lists this clonotype with a few counts. The chain joins TRBV3-1 to TRBJ2-1, with D uncertain. This CDR3 region has 14 residues. Trimming cost V 4 bases and J 2 bases, with 9 bases left between them. CDR1 and CDR2 (germline): LGHDT, YNNKEL (reference sequence). The CDR3 loop is CASSPYQPYNEQFF. The CDR3 nucleotides read TGTGCCAGCAGCCCCTACCAGCCCTACAATGAGCAGTTCTTC.

This clonotype was found a few times. The chain recombines TRBV4-1 with TRBJ2-3; 9 positions agree with TRBD2. CDR1 and CDR2 (germline): MGHRA, YSYEKL. The trim removed 5 bases at V and 5 bases at J, leaving 11 bases unmatched. This CDR3 has 16 amino acids. The CDR3: CASSYRAGGPIDTQYF. The CDR3 region has the DNA TGCGCCAGCAGCTATAGGGCGGGAGGGCCGATAGATACGCAGTATTTT.

This clonotype was seen a few times. This CDR3 reads CASSRQTQQETQYF. CDR3 DNA sequence: TGCGCCAGCAGCCGACAGACCCAACAAGAGACCCAGTACTTC. V gene TRBV4-1 combines with J gene TRBJ2-5, with a tentative D call TRBD1 (5 bases). The germline V gene encodes CDR1 MGHRA and CDR2 YSYEKL. The length of the CDR3 is 14 residues. Trimming stripped 4 bases from V and 2 bases from J, with 11 bases between.

This clonotype was picked up a small number of times. This rearrangement joins TRBV30 to TRBJ2-5; D perhaps matches TRBD2 (6 bases). The V gene's germline CDR1 is GTSNPN and CDR2 SVGIG (reference sequence). V dropped 1 base and J dropped 3 bases, with 15 bases sitting between them. The CDR3 is 15 residues long. The CDR3 DNA reads as TGTGCCTGGAGTGGGCACGGAGGGGCGGAAGAGACCCAGTACTTC. It yields the protein CAWSGHGGAEETQYF. The full variable domain, with the rest looked up from reference TRBV30 and TRBJ2-5, is SQTIHQWPATLVQPVGSPLSLECTVEGTSNPNLYWYRQAAGRGLQLLFYSVGIGQISSEVPQNLSASRPQDRQFILSSKKLLLSDSGFYLCAWSGHGGAEETQYFGPGTRLLVL.

The V call is TRBV12-3 or TRBV12-4, the J call TRBJ1-5; D call uncertain. This CDR3 is built from 15 residues. Trimming shortened V by 8 bases and J by 0 bases, and 14 bases separated the two germline ends. CDR3 loop: CASYKGADSNQPQHF. The CDR3 DNA sequence: TGTGCCAGCTATAAGGGTGCGGATAGCAATCAGCCCCAGCATTTT.

On this clonotype itself: A much larger clone differs by one base, so this may be a read error. The chain links TRBV29-1 to TRBJ2-7; 8 bases align to TRBD2. The DNA end is a closer match to TRBJ2-5, so the J assignment may be wrong. CDR1 and CDR2 (germline): SQVTM, ANQGSEA. This CDR3 is built from 13 residues. The CDR3 is CSVRREGLETQYF. CDR3 in DNA: TGCAGCGTCAGACGGGAGGGCCTCGAGACCCAGTACTTC.

This clonotype was observed a handful of times. This chain connects TRBV7-9 to TRBJ2-1; tentatively, D is TRBD1 (6 bases). CDR3 length equals 18 residues. Per germline, CDR1 SEHNR and CDR2 FQNEAQ (reference sequence). Between the trimmed V and J ends, which lost 3 bases and 0 bases, there was a span of 18 bases. This CDR3 reads CASSFPEGHRSSYNEQFF. For the CDR3, the DNA is TGTGCCAGCAGCTTCCCCGAGGGACACCGGAGCTCCTACAATGAGCAGTTCTTC.